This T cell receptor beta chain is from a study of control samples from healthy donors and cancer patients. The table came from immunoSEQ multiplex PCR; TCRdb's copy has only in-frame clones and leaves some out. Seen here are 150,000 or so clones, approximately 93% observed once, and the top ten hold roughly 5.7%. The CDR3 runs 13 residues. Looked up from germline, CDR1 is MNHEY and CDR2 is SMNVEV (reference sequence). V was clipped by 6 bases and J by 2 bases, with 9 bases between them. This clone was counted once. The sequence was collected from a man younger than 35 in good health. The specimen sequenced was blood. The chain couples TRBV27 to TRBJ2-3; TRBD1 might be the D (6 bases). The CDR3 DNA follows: TGTGCCAGCAGGACAGGATTCACAGATACGCAGTATTTT. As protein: CASRTGFTDTQYF.